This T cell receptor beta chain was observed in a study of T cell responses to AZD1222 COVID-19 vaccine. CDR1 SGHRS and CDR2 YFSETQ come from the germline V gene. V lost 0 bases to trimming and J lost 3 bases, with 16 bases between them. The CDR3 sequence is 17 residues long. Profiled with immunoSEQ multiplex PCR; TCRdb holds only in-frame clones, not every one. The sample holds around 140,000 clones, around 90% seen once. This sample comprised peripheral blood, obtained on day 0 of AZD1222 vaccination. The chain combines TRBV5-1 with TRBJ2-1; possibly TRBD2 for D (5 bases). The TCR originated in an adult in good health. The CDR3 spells CASSLVLAGSFYNEQFF. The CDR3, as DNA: TGCGCCAGCAGCTTGGTTCTAGCCGGGTCTTTCTACAATGAGCAGTTCTTC. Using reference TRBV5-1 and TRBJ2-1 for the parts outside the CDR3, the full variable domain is KAGVTQTPRYLIKTRGQQVTLSCSPISGHRSVSWYQQTPGQGLQFLFEYFSETQRNKGNFPGRFSGRQFSNSRSEMNVSTLELGDSALYLCASSLVLAGSFYNEQFFGPGTRLTVL.